This T cell receptor (beta chain) was recovered during a study of blood T cell repertoires in COVID-19. The authors' processing: Estimated nucleated cell counts came from reference gene primer amplification. TCRdb's copy holds only in-frame clones and misses some; the assay was immunoSEQ multiplex PCR. Clone size and V and J calls were adopted from that table, with D and trimming inferred from the DNA. The data show some 120,000 clones, approximately 90% seen once. The V gene's germline CDR1 is KGHSH and CDR2 LQKENI. V lost 0 bases, J lost 7 bases, and 9 bases lay in between. The CDR3 has 14 residues.

Sequencing was performed on peripheral blood. The chain recombines TRBV18 with TRBJ1-4; possible D gene TRBD1, 5 bases. This receptor was identified in a human donor in a cohort sampled during active COVID-19. This CDR3 reads CASSPPGRVEKLFF. The DNA for the CDR3 is TGTGCCAGCTCACCACCGGGCAGGGTTGAAAAACTGTTTTTT.